The clone carrying this T cell receptor (beta chain) has at least ten counts. The time point was: blood at routine non-recurrence follow-up after resection. The entry originates in a study of spatial heterogeneity in lung cancer. TCRdb fed the 5' RACE reads into MiXCR, producing one record per CDR3 protein. The table has roughly 70,000 distinct CDR3 sequences, roughly 8.9% seen once. This CDR3 comprises 13 residues. V shed 3 bases and J shed 4 bases, with 12 bases lying between them. Germline V gene data show CDR1 as SQVTM and CDR2 as ANQGSEA. Sequencing used PBMCs, obtained at follow-up. The chain links TRBV29-1 to TRBJ1-2, with D possibly matching TRBD1 (6 bases). This TCR was recovered from a female donor with early-stage non-small cell lung cancer. The CDR3 reads CSVERDNAYGYTF. The CDR3 DNA follows: TGCAGCGTTGAGCGGGACAACGCCTATGGCTACACCTTC.